This passage covers 10 T cell receptor beta chains from one sample sequenced in a study of cytomegalovirus exposure and HLA in healthy donors. The PCR was carried out with 60 Vbeta primers and 13 Jbeta primers. Repertoires were generated with immunoSEQ multiplex PCR, while TCRdb's copy carries only in-frame clones and drops some. This table has 140,000 to 150,000 clones, approximately 78% appearing once. Source material: PBMCs. The source is a woman younger than 35 in good health and CMV-seropositive.

V and J are TRBV18 and TRBJ2-7; D may be TRBD2 (5 bases). V lost 2 bases, J lost 2 bases, and 13 bases lay in between. The CDR3 loop spans 15 amino acids. Looked up from germline, CDR1 is KGHSH and CDR2 is LQKENI. The CDR3 region is CASSPYTDFAYEQYF. CDR3 coding DNA: TGTGCCAGCTCACCATATACGGACTTTGCCTACGAGCAGTACTTC.

V usage is TRBV2 and J usage is TRBJ2-2, with TRBD1 matching 7 bases. The CDR3 totals 15 residues. CDR1 and CDR2 from the germline V gene are SNHLY and FYNNEI. V lost 10 bases, J lost 0 bases, and 8 bases stayed unmatched. In DNA form, the CDR3 reads TGTGCCATATCTGGGACAGAGGCGAACACCGGGGAGCTGTTTTTT. Translating it yields CAISGTEANTGELFF.

The chain recombines TRBV28 with TRBJ2-1; 10 bases are a match to TRBD2. This CDR3 has 14 residues. The V gene's germline CDR1 is MDHEN and CDR2 SYDVKM. Germline trimming cut 10 bases from V and 1 base from J; bases unmatched to any gene: 4. The CDR3 DNA sequence: TGTGCCACCAAACTAGCGGGATCCTACAATGAGCAGTTCTTC. Amino acids: CATKLAGSYNEQFF.

The genes are TRBV2 and TRBJ1-5; 9 positions match TRBD1. J lost 4 bases, V lost 6 bases, and 7 bases had no gene match. The V gene's germline CDR1 is SNHLY and CDR2 FYNNEI. The CDR3 totals 15 residues. The CDR3 spells CASSAGTGWNQPQHF. The CDR3 nucleotides are TGTGCCAGCAGCGCCGGGACAGGGTGGAATCAGCCCCAGCATTTT.

This clone was seen a single time. V is TRBV5-4 and J is TRBJ2-3; 11 nucleotides line up with TRBD1. V trimming: 3 bases; J trimming: 6 bases; junction bases outside the gene matches: 6. CDR3 length: 15 amino acids. The V gene's germline CDR1 is SGHNT and CDR2 YYREEE (reference sequence). The CDR3 nucleotides read TGTGCCAGCAGCTCGGACAGGGGGCTAAAGGATACGCAGTATTTT. This codes for CASSSDRGLKDTQYF. Based on the CDR3 plus reference TRBV5-4 and TRBJ2-3, the full variable domain is ETGVTQSPTHLIKTRGQQVTLRCSSQSGHNTVSWYQQALGQGPQFIFQYYREEENGRGNFPPRFSGLQFPNYSSELNVNALELDDSALYLCASSSDRGLKDTQYFGPGTRLTVL.

This clone was seen a handful of times. As DNA, the CDR3 is TGTGCCAGCGTAACTACTAGCCCTCCACGAACCCAGTACTTC. Translated, it gives CASVTTSPPRTQYF. The chain couples TRBV21-1 to TRBJ2-5; the table's D call TRBD2 went unverified against the DNA. TRBV21-1 is given as a pseudogene. This CDR3 spans 14 amino acids.

CDR3 residues: CAGRRTGANTGELFF. The CDR3 DNA follows: TGTGCCGGGAGGCGGACAGGGGCTAACACCGGGGAGCTGTTTTTT. J is TRBJ2-2 and V is TRBV11-2; TRBD1 aligns across 9 bases. Germline V lookup: CDR1 SGHAT, CDR2 FQNNGV. This CDR3 is built from 15 residues. With 11 bases clipped from V and 2 bases from J, the junction kept 9 bases outside the gene matches.

This chain connects TRBV10-1 to TRBJ1-1, with D tentatively TRBD1 (6 bases). The V and J ends lost 5 bases and 0 bases respectively, with 10 bases between them. CDR1 is WNHNN, CDR2 SYGVQD, per germline (reference sequence). The CDR3 contains 14 residues. This CDR3 is CASSRTGMNTEAFF. CDR3 nucleotide sequence: TGCGCCAGCAGTAGAACAGGGATGAACACTGAAGCTTTCTTT.

CDR3 DNA: TGTGCCAGCAGTGAACTTGTACTAGCGGGGGGGCCTTCCCCAGATACGCAGTATTTT. Protein product: CASSELVLAGGPSPDTQYF. The rearrangement joins TRBV6-1 to TRBJ2-3, with 13 bases lining up with TRBD2. Germline assignment: CDR1 MNHNS and CDR2 SASEGT. The CDR3 consists of 19 residues. With 2 bases clipped from V and 4 bases from J, the junction kept 12 bases outside the gene matches.

For the CDR3, the DNA is TGTGCCAGCAGTCAGGCAGGGGCCCTACAAGAGACCCAGTACTTC. Protein sequence: CASSQAGALQETQYF. This rearrangement joins TRBV6-5 to TRBJ2-5; D is possibly TRBD1 (6 bases). The CDR3 contains 15 residues. The V end was cut by 5 bases, the J end by 2 bases, with 15 bases between. CDR1 is MNHEY and CDR2 is SVGAGI in the germline V gene.